The 5 T cell receptor beta chains reported below all come from one sample, sequenced in a study of technical replicates of blood from a few donors. The assay was immunoSEQ multiplex PCR, and TCRdb's table has in-frame clones only and misses some. The sample shows approximately 97,000 clones, approximately 95% of them seen only once. Material for sequencing was T cells isolated from PBMCs. The receptors were sampled from a human donor in good health.

DNA of the CDR3: TGTGCCAGTAGTATGTGGCGGGAGGCAAATGAGCAGTTCTTC. Amino acid sequence: CASSMWREANEQFF. The V call is TRBV19, the J call TRBJ2-1; 8 bases agree with TRBD2. This CDR3 is built from 14 residues. J gave up 7 bases and V 3 bases, and 5 bases lay outside the gene matches. CDR1 and CDR2 from the germline V gene are LNHDA and SQIVND (reference sequence). The variable domain in full, completed from reference TRBV19 and TRBJ2-1, reads DGGITQSPKYLFRKEGQNVTLSCEQNLNHDAMYWYRQDPGQGLRLIYYSQIVNDFQKGDIAEGYSVSREKKESFPLTVTSAQKNPTAFYLCASSMWREANEQFFGPGTRLTVL.

V is TRBV10-3 and J is TRBJ2-5; D is unresolved. The CDR3 totals 13 residues. Trimming took 2 bases from V and 0 from J, leaving 4 bases between them. Germline CDR1 ENHRY, CDR2 SYGVKD. The CDR3 region has the DNA TGTGCCATCAGTGAGGACAACCAAGAGACCCAGTACTTC. It codes for CAISEDNQETQYF.

The chain has TRBV9 and TRBJ2-3; possible D gene TRBD1, 6 bases. V lost 0 bases to trimming and J lost 1 base, with 9 bases between them. From germline, CDR1 is SGDLS and CDR2 YYNGEE. The CDR3 spans 15 residues. Written as DNA, the CDR3 is TGTGCCAGCAGCGTAGTAGGACAGCGCACAGATACGCAGTATTTT. It specifies CASSVVGQRTDTQYF.

This sequence joins TRBV5-1 and TRBJ1-1; possible D gene TRBD1, 6 bases. Germline assignment: CDR1 SGHRS and CDR2 YFSETQ. The ends were cut back, 4 bases at V and 5 bases at J, with 15 bases in the middle. The CDR3 contains 14 residues. DNA of the CDR3: TGCGCCAGCAGCCTGAGGGGGTCGGGTACTGAAGCTTTCTTT. Protein product: CASSLRGSGTEAFF.

The chain has TRBV11-2 and TRBJ2-7, with unresolved D. Trimming pared 2 bases from V and 2 bases from J, leaving 4 bases between. The germline gives CDR1 SGHAT, CDR2 FQNNGV. This CDR3 spans 12 amino acids. CDR3 in amino acids: CASSLFTYEQYF. In DNA, the CDR3 is TGTGCCAGCAGCTTATTTACCTACGAGCAGTACTTC.